The sequence of this T cell receptor beta chain was determined in a study of cytomegalovirus exposure and HLA in healthy donors. Notes on the study in general: Reports indicated that the classifier achieved high specificity and sensitivity in diagnosing cytomegalovirus status. Fewer than 200 TCR beta chains were listed as cytomegalovirus-associated. It was reported that TCR beta sequences correctly inferred the HLA-A and HLA-B alleles for most subjects.

The CDR3 loop spans 14 amino acids. CDR1 is SGHRS, CDR2 YFSETQ, per germline. V trimming: 4 bases; J trimming: 3 bases; junction bases outside the gene matches: 5. A note on this clone: Antigen: not known.

Researchers ran the PCR with 60 Vbeta and 13 Jbeta primers. TCRdb's table, derived via immunoSEQ multiplex PCR, lists solely in-frame clones and lacks some. The sample holds nearly 110,000 clones, under 80% seen once. The specimen sequenced was PBMCs. The V call is TRBV5-1, the J call TRBJ1-2; 8 bases fit TRBD1. This clonotype was obtained from a man aged 55 to 69 in good health and CMV-seronegative. This CDR3 reads CASSPTTGDYGYTF. Here the CDR3 DNA reads TGCGCCAGCAGCCCGACGACAGGGGACTATGGCTACACCTTC. Drawing the rest from reference TRBV5-1 and TRBJ1-2, the complete variable domain is KAGVTQTPRYLIKTRGQQVTLSCSPISGHRSVSWYQQTPGQGLQFLFEYFSETQRNKGNFPGRFSGRQFSNSRSEMNVSTLELGDSALYLCASSPTTGDYGYTFGSGTRLTVV.